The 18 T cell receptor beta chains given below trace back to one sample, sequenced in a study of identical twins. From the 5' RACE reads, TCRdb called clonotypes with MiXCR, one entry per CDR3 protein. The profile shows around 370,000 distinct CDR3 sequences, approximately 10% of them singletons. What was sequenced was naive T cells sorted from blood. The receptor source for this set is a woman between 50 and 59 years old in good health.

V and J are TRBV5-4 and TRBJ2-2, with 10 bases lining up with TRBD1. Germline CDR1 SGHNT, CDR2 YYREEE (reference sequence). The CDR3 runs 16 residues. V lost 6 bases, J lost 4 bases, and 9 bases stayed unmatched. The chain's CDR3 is CASKGTGVLGTGELFF. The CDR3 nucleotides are TGTGCCAGCAAGGGGACAGGGGTCCTCGGCACCGGGGAGCTGTTTTTT.

The CDR3 bases are TGCGCCAGCAGCTCGGGACCAGCGGGAGGTCAGCCAAGCACAGATACGCAGTATTTT. Encoded protein: CASSSGPAGGQPSTDTQYF. The chain carries TRBV5-1 and TRBJ2-3; 9 nucleotides agree with TRBD2. The CDR3 consists of 19 residues. With V trimmed by 3 bases and J by 0 bases, 14 bases remained unmatched. Germline assignment: CDR1 SGHRS and CDR2 YFSETQ.

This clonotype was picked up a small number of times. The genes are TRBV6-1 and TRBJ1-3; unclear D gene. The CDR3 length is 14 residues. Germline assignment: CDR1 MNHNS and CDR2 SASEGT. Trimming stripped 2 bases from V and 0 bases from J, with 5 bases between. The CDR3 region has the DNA TGTGCCAGCAGTGAACGGCCCTCTGGAAACACCATATATTTT. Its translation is CASSERPSGNTIYF.

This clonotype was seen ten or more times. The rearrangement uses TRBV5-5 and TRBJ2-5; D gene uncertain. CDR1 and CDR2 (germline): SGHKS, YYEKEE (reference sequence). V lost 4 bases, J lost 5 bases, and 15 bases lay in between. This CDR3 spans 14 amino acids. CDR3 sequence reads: CASSPDSVVETQYF. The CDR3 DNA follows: TGTGCCAGCAGCCCGGATTCCGTTGTGGAGACCCAGTACTTC.

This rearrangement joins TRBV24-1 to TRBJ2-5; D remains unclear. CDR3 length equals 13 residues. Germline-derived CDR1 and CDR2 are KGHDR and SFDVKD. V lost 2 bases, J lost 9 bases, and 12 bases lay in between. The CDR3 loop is CATSDSHRWAQYF. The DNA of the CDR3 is TGTGCCACCAGTGATTCCCACCGGTGGGCCCAGTACTTC.

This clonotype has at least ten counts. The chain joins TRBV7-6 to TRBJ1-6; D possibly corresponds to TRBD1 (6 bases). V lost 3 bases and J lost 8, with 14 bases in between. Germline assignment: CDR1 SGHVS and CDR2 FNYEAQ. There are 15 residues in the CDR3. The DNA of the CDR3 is TGTGCCAGCAGCTTGGAGGGGGGCCCCGATTCACCCCTCCACTTT. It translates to CASSLEGGPDSPLHF.

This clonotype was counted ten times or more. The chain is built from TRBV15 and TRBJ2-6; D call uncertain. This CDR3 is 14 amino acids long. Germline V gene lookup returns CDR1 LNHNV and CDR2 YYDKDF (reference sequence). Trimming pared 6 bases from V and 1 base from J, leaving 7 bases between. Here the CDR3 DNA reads TGTGCCACCAGTACAGAATCTGGGGCCAACGTCCTGACTTTC. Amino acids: CATSTESGANVLTF.

CDR3 nucleotides: TGTGCCAGCAACCGGGAGGGTCTATGGAATGAGCAGTTCTTC. Translating it yields CASNREGLWNEQFF. V is TRBV9 and J is TRBJ2-1; TRBD2 matches 8 bases. From germline, CDR1 is SGDLS and CDR2 YYNGEE. CDR3 length equals 14 residues. The J segment lost 7 bases and the V segment lost 6 bases, leaving 9 bases of the junction unmatched.

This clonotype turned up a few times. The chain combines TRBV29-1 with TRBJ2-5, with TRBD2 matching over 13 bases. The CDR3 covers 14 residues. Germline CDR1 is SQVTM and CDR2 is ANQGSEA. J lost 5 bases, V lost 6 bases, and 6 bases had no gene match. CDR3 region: CSVGLAGVRETQYF. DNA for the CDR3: TGCAGCGTAGGACTAGCGGGAGTACGGGAGACCCAGTACTTC.

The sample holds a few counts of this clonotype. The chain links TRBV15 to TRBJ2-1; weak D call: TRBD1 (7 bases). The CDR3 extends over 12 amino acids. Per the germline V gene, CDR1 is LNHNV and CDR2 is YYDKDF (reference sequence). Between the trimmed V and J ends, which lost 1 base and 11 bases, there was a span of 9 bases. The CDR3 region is CATSRAGGKQFF. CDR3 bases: TGTGCCACCAGCAGAGCAGGGGGGAAGCAGTTCTTC.

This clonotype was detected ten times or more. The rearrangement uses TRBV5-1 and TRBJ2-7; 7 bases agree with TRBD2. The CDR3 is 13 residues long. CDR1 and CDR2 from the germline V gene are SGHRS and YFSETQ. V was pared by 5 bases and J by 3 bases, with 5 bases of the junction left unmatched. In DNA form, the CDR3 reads TGCGCCAGCAGTCGTGGACTAGTCTACGAGCAGTACTTC. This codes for CASSRGLVYEQYF.

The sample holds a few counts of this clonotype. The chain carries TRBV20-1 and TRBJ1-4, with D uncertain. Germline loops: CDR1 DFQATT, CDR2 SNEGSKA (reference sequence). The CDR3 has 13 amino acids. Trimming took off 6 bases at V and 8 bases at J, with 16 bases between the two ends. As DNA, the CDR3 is TGCAGTGCCAAGGAGGGAGGAGTCGAAAAACTGTTTTTT. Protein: CSAKEGGVEKLFF.

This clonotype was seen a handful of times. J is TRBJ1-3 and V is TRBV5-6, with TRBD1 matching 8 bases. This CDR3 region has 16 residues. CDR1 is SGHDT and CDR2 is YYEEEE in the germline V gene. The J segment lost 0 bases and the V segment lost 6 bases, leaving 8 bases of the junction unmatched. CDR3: CASTSGGPLSGNTIYF. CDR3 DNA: TGTGCCAGCACTTCAGGGGGCCCCCTCTCTGGAAACACCATATATTTT.

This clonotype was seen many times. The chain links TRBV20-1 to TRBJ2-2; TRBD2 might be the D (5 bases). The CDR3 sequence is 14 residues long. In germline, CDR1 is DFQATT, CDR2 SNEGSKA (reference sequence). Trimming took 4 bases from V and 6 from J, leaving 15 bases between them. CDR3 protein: CSATPLGESGELFF. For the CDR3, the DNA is TGCAGTGCTACACCGTTGGGAGAGTCCGGGGAGCTGTTTTTT.

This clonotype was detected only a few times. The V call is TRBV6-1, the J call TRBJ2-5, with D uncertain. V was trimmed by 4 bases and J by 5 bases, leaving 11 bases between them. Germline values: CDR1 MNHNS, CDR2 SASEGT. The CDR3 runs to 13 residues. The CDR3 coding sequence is TGTGCCAGCAGTGGACGGAGCCGGGAGACCCAGTACTTC. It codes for CASSGRSRETQYF.

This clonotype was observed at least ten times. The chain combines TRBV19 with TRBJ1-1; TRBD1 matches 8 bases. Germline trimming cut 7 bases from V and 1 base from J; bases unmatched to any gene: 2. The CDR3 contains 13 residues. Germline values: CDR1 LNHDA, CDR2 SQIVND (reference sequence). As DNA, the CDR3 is TGTGCCAGTACCGGACAGGGGAACACTGAAGCTTTCTTT. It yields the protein CASTGQGNTEAFF. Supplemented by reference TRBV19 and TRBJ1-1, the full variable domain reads DGGITQSPKYLFRKEGQNVTLSCEQNLNHDAMYWYRQDPGQGLRLIYYSQIVNDFQKGDIAEGYSVSREKKESFPLTVTSAQKNPTAFYLCASTGQGNTEAFFGQGTRLTVV.

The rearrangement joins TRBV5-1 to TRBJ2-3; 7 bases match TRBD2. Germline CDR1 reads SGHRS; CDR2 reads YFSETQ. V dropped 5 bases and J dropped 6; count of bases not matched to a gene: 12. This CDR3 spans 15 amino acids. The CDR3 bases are TGCGCCAGCAGGGCAGATGGGAGGGCCGTCGATACGCAGTATTTT. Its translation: CASRADGRAVDTQYF.

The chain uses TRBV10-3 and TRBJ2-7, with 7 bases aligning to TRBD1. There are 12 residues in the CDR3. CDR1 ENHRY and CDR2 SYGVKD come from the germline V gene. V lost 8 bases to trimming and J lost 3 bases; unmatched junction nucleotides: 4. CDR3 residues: CAIRDSLYEQYV. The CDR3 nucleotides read TGTGCCATCCGGGACAGCCTCTACGAGCAGTACGTC.